This T cell receptor (beta chain) was identified in a study of regulatory T cells in long-lasting Graves disease. CDR3 size: 14 residues. Germline CDR1 and CDR2: LNHDA and SQIVND (reference sequence). Concerning this clonotype: The antigen is unknown.

Arm-PCR of CDR3 regions and iRepertoire HTBI primers were the basis on which TCR beta libraries were built. TCRdb re-called the multiplex PCR reads with MiXCR, one entry per CDR3 protein. The sample lists some 460,000 distinct CDR3 sequences; about 17% were seen once. Study-level points and caveats: Among the persistent patients, approximately 2,900 public clonotypes were shared, more than the approximately 1,000 shared among new patients.

Described time point: newly diagnosed GD, antithyroid drugs for less than 3 months. The TCR library was made from RNA extracted from PBMCs. The same data also contributed to another study, on T cells in Graves' hyperthyroidism and ophthalmopathy.

The specimen was peripheral blood mononuclear cells (PBMCs), collected at new diagnosis, from a patient treated with antithyroid drugs. The TCR originated in a middle-aged man with Graves disease. The chain combines TRBV19 with TRBJ2-7, with D perhaps TRBD1 (5 bases). TRBJ2-5 explains the end of the DNA better; the J call may be wrong. The DNA for the CDR3 is TGTGCCAGTAGTATAACCGAGACAGAAGAGACCCAGTACTTC. Its protein product is CASSITETEETQYF.